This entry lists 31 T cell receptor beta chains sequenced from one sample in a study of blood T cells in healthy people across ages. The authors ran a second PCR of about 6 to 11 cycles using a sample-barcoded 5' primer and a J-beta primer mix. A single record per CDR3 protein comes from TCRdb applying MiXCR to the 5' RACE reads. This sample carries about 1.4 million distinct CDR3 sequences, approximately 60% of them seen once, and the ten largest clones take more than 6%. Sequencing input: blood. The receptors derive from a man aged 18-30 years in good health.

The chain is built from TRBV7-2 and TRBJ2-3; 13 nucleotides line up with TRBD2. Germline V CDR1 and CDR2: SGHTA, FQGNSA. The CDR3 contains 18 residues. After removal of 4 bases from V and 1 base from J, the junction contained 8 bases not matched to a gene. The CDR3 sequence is CASSSQPGLAGRTDTQYF. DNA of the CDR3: TGTGCCAGCAGCTCCCAGCCGGGACTAGCGGGACGCACAGATACGCAGTATTTT.

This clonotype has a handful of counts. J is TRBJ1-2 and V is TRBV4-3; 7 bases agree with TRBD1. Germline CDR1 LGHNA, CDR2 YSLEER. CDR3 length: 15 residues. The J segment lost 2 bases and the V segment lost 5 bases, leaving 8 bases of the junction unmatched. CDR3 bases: TGCGCCAGCAGCTCACCAGGGGGTGCCAACTATGGCTACACCTTC. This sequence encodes CASSSPGGANYGYTF.

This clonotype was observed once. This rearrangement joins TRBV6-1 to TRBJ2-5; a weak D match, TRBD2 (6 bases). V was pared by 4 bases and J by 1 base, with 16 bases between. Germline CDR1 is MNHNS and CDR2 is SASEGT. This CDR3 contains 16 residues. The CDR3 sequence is CASSVEDRRGQETQYF. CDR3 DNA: TGTGCCAGCAGTGTCGAGGACCGGAGGGGCCAAGAGACCCAGTACTTC.

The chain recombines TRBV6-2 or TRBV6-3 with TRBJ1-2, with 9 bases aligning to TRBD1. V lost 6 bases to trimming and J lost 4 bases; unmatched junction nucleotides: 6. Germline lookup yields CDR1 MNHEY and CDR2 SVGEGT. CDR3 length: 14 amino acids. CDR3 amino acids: CASSGIQGAYGYTF. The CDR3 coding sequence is TGTGCCAGCAGCGGAATACAGGGGGCCTATGGCTACACCTTC.

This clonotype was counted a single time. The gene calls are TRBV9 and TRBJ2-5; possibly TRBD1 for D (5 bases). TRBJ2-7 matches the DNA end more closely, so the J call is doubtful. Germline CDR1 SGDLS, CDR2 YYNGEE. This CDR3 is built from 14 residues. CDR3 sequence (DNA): TGTGCCAACAGACCGGGCAGGGATAACTACGAGCAGTACTTC. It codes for CANRPGRDNYEQYF.

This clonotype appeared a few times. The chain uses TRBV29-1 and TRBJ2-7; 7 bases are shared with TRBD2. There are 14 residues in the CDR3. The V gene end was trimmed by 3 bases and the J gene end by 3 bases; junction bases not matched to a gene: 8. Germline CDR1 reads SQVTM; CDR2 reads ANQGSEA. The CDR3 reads CSVEAGETLYEQYF. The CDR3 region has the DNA TGCAGCGTTGAGGCGGGAGAAACACTCTACGAGCAGTACTTC.

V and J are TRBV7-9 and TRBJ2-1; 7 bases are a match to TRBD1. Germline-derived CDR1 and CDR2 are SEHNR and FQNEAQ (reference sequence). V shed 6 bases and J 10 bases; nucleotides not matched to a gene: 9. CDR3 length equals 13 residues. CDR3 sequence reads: CASSPKGAWEQFF. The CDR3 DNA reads TGTGCCAGCAGTCCAAAGGGGGCTTGGGAGCAGTTCTTC.

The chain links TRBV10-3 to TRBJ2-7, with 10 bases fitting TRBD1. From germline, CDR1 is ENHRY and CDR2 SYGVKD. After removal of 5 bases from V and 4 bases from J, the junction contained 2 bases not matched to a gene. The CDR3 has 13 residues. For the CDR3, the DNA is TGTGCCATCAGTCGGACAGGGGGGTACGAGCAGTACTTC. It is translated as CAISRTGGYEQYF.

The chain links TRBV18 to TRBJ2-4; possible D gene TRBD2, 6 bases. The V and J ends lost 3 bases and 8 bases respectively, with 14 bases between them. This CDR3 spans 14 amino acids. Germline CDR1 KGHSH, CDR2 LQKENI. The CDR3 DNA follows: TGTGCCAGCTCACCGGGGCTCTCTAGCGACATTCAGTACTTC. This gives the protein CASSPGLSSDIQYF.

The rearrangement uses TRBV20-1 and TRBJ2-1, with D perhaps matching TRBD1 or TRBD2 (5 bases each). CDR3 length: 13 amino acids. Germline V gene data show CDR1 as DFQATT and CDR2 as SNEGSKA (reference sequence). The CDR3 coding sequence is TGCGGAAAACCTGGGGGAGTTTACAATGAGCAGTTCTTC. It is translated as CGKPGGVYNEQFF.

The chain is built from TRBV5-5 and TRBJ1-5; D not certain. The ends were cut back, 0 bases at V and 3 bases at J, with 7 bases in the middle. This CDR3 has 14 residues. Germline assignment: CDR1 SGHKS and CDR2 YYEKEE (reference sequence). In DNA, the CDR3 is TGTGCCAGCAGCTTGGGACGGATCAATCAGCCCCAGCATTTT. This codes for CASSLGRINQPQHF. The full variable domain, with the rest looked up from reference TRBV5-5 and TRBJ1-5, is DAGVTQSPTHLIKTRGQQVTLRCSPISGHKSVSWYQQVLGQGPQFIFQYYEKEERGRGNFPDRFSARQFPNYSSELNVNALLLGDSALYLCASSLGRINQPQHFGDGTRLSIL.

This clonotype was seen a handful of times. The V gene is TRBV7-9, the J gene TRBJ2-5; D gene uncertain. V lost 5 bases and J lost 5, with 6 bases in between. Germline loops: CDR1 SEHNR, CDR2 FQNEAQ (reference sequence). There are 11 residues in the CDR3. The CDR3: CASSRPETQYF. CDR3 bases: TGTGCCAGCAGCCGACCGGAGACCCAGTACTTC.

CDR3 bases: TGCAGCGTTGATTGGAGGGGACAGGGACGAGGGGCGGGCAATGAGCAGTTCTTC. Translation gives CSVDWRGQGRGAGNEQFF. V is TRBV29-1 and J is TRBJ2-1, with 9 bases fitting TRBD1. CDR3 length: 18 residues. Trimming at V came to 3 bases and at J to 6 bases, leaving 18 bases not matched to a gene. CDR1 is SQVTM and CDR2 is ANQGSEA in the germline V gene.

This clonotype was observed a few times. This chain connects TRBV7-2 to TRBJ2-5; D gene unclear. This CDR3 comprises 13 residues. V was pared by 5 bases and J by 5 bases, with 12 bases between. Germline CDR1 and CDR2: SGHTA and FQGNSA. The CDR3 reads CASSPDLLETQYF. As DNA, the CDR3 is TGTGCCAGCAGCCCCGACTTATTGGAGACCCAGTACTTC.

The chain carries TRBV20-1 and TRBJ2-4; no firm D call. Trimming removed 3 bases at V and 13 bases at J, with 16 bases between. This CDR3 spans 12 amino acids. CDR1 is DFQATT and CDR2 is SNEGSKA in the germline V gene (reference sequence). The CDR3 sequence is CSASISQKEQYF. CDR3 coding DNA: TGCAGTGCTAGTATAAGTCAAAAAGAGCAGTACTTC.

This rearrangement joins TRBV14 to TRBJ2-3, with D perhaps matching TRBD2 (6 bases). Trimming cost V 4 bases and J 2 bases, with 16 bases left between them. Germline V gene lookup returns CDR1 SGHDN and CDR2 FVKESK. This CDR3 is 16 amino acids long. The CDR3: CASSPVGGEYTDTQYF. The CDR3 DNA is TGTGCCAGCAGCCCGGTGGGGGGAGAATACACAGATACGCAGTATTTT.

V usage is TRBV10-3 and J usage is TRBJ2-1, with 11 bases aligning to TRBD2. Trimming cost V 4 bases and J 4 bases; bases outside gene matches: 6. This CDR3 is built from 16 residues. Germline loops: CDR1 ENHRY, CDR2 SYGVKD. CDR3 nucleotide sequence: TGTGCCATCAGTGGATCGACTAGCGGGGTTTACAATGAGCAGTTCTTC. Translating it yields CAISGSTSGVYNEQFF.

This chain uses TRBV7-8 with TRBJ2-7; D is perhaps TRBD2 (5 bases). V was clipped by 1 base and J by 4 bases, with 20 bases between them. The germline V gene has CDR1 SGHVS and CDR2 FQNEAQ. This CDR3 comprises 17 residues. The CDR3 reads CASSLEGRLKGRYEQYF. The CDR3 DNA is TGTGCCAGCAGCTTAGAAGGCAGACTAAAGGGCAGATACGAGCAGTACTTC. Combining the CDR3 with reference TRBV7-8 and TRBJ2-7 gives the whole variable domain GAGVSQSPRYKVAKRGQDVALRCDPISGHVSLFWYQQALGQGPEFLTYFQNEAQLDKSGLPSDRFFAERPEGSVSTLKIQRTQQEDSAVYLCASSLEGRLKGRYEQYFGPGTRLTVT.

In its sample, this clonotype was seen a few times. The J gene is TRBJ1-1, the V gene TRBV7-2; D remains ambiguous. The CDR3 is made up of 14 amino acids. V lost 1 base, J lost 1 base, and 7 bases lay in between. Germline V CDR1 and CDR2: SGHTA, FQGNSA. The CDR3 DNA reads TGTGCCAGCAGCTTAGGTAATTCGAACACTGAAGCTTTCTTT. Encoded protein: CASSLGNSNTEAFF.

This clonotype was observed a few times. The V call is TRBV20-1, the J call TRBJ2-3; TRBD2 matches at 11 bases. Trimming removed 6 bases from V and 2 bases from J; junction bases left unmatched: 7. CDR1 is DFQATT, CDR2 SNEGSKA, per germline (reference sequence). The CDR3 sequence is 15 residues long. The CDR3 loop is CSAGLAGGHTDTQYF. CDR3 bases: TGCAGTGCCGGTCTAGCGGGAGGCCACACAGATACGCAGTATTTT.

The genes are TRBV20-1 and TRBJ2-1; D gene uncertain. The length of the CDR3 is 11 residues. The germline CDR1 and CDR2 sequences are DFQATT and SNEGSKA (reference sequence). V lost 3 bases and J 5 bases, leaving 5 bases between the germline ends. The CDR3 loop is CSASRHNEQFF. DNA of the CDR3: TGCAGTGCTAGCCGGCACAATGAGCAGTTCTTC.

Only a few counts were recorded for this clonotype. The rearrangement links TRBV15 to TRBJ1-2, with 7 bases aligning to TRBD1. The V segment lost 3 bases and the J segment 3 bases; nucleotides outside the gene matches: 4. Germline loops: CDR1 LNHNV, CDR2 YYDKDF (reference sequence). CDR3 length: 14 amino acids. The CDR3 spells CATSSLGQDYGYTF. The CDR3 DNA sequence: TGTGCCACCAGCAGCCTAGGACAGGACTATGGCTACACCTTC.

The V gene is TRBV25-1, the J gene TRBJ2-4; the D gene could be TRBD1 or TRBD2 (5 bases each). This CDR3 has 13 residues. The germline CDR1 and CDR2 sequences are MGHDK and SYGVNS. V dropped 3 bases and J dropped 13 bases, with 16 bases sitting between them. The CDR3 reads CASSDRVGWEQYF. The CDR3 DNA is TGTGCCAGCAGTGACAGGGTGGGTTGGGAGCAGTACTTC. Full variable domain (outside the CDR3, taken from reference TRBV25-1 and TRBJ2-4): EADIYQTPRYLVIGTGKKITLECSQTMGHDKMYWYQQDPGMELHLIHYSYGVNSTEKGDLSSESTVSRIRTEHFPLTLESARPSHTSQYLCASSDRVGWEQYFGAGTRLSVL.

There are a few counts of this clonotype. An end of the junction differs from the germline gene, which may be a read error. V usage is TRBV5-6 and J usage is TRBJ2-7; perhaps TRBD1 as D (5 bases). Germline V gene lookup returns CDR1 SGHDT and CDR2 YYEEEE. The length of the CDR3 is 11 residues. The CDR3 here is CASSLGQEQYF. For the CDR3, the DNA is TGCGCCAGCAGCTTGGGGCAGGAGCAGTACTTC.

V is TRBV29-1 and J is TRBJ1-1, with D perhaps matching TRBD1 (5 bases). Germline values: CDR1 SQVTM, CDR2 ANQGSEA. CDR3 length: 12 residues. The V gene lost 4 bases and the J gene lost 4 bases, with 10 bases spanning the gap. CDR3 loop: CSVVGGTTEAFF. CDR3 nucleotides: TGCAGCGTTGTTGGGGGGACCACTGAAGCTTTCTTT.

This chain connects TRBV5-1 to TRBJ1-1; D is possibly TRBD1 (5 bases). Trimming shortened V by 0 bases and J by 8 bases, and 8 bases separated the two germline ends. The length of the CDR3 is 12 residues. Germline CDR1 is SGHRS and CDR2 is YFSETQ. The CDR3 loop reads CASSLGREEAFF. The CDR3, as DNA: TGCGCCAGCAGCTTGGGCAGGGAGGAAGCTTTCTTT.

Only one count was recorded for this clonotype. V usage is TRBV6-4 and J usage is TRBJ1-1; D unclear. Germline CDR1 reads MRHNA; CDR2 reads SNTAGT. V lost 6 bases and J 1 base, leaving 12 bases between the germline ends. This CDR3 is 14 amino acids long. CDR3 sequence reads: CASSVDSQNTEAFF. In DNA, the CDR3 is TGTGCCAGCAGCGTTGACTCCCAGAACACTGAAGCTTTCTTT.

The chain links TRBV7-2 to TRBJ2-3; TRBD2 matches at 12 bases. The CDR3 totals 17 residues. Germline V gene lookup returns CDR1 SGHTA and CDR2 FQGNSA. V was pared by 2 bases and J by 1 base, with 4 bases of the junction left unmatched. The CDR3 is CASSLWPSGGGTDTQYF. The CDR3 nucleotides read TGTGCCAGCAGCTTATGGCCTAGCGGGGGGGGCACAGATACGCAGTATTTT.

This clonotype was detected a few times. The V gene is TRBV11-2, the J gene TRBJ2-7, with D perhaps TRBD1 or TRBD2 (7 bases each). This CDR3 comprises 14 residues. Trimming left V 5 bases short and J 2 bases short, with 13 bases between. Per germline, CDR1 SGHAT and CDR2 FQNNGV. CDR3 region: CASSQRDSTYEQYF. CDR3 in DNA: TGTGCCAGCAGCCAGCGGGACAGCACCTACGAGCAGTACTTC. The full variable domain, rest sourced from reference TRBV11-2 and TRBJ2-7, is EAGVAQSPRYKIIEKRQSVAFWCNPISGHATLYWYQQILGQGPKLLIQFQNNGVVDDSQLPKDRFSAERLKGVDSTLKIQPAKLEDSAVYLCASSQRDSTYEQYFGPGTRLTVT.

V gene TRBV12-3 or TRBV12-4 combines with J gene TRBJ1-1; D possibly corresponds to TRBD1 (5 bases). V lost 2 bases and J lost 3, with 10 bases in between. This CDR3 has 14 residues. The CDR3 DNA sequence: TGTGCCAGCAGTTTACGGGGGGATCACACTGAAGCTTTCTTT. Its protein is CASSLRGDHTEAFF.

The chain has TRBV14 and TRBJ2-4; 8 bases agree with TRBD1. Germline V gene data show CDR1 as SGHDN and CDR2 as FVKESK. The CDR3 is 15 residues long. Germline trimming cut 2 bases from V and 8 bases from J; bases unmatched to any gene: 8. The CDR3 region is CASSQNGQGEDIQYF. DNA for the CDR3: TGTGCCAGCAGCCAAAACGGACAGGGAGAGGACATTCAGTACTTC.